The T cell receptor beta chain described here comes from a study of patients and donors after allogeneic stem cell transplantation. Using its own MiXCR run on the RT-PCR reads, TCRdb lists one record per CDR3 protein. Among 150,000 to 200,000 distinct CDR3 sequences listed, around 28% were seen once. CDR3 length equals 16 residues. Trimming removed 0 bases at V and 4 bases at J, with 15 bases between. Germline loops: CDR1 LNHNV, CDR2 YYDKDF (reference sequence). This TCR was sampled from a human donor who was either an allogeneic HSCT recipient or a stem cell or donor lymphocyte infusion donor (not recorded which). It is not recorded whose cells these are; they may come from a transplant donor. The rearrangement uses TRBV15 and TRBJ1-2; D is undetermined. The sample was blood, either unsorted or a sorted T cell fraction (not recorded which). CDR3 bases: TGTGCCACCAGCAGAGACCCCGCCCAAGGCTTCTATGGCTACACCTTC. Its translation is CATSRDPAQGFYGYTF.